This T cell receptor (beta chain) was sequenced in a study of T-cell memory formation after mild COVID-19. At the level of the study: For the most part, TCR clusters were specific to one donor.

TCRdb reanalysed the 5' RACE reads using MiXCR and keeps one entry per CDR3 protein. The sample lists about 560,000 distinct CDR3 sequences; 18% were seen once. The clonotype originates from an adult woman who had mild COVID-19 (a few samples of this study predate the infection). Cell type and time point are not known. Specimen: PBMCs or a T cell subset sorted from them (not recorded which).

In DNA form, the CDR3 reads TGTGCCAGCAGTTCCGGGGCACCTAACACTGAAGCTTTCTTT. Encoded protein: CASSSGAPNTEAFF. J is TRBJ1-1 and V is TRBV7-6, with TRBD1 as a possible D gene (5 bases). The CDR3 is 14 residues long. V was clipped by 6 bases and J by 2 bases, with 13 bases between them. Germline V gives CDR1 SGHVS, CDR2 FNYEAQ.